Below are 8 T cell receptor beta chains sequenced from a single sample in a study of regulatory T cells in long-lasting Graves disease. Time point indicated: newly diagnosed GD, antithyroid drugs for less than 3 months. Making the TCR library involved RNA that had been extracted from PBMCs. Sequencing libraries for TCR beta were prepared with iRepertoire HTBI primers and Arm-PCR of CDR3 regions. TCRdb reanalysed the multiplex PCR reads using MiXCR and keeps one entry per CDR3 protein. The profile shows fewer than 650,000 distinct CDR3 sequences, about 16% of them singletons. The same data also went into a second study, on T cells in Graves' hyperthyroidism and ophthalmopathy.

This specimen consisted of peripheral blood mononuclear cells (PBMCs), obtained at new diagnosis, from a patient treated with antithyroid drugs. The receptor set was obtained from a woman younger than 45 with Graves disease.

The chain carries TRBV6-2 or TRBV6-3 and TRBJ1-2, with D possibly matching TRBD1 (5 bases). This CDR3 region has 14 residues. Trimming left V 2 bases short and J 4 bases short, with 11 bases between. The germline gives CDR1 MNHEY, CDR2 SVGEGT. The CDR3 sequence is CASSYTTVTYGYTF. CDR3 DNA sequence: TGTGCCAGCAGTTACACGACAGTCACCTATGGCTACACCTTC.

The table lists this clonotype with a few counts. V is TRBV9 and J is TRBJ2-1; D gene uncertain. CDR1 is SGDLS and CDR2 is YYNGEE in the germline V gene. The CDR3 has 12 amino acids. Trimming took 3 bases from V and 4 from J, leaving 5 bases between them. The CDR3 DNA reads TGTGCCAGCAGCGACCTGTACAATGAGCAGTTCTTC. Protein product: CASSDLYNEQFF.

This clonotype turned up a few times. This chain connects TRBV11-2 to TRBJ2-7, with a possible D match to TRBD1 (6 bases). Between the trimmed V and J ends, which lost 0 bases and 1 base, there was a span of 13 bases. The CDR3 spans 16 residues. CDR1 SGHAT and CDR2 FQNNGV come from the germline V gene. The CDR3, as DNA: TGTGCCAGCAGCTTAGACTTAGACAGGTGGTCCTACGAGCAGTACTTC. Translating it yields CASSLDLDRWSYEQYF.

There are many counts of this clonotype. The rearrangement links TRBV28 to TRBJ1-2, with D possibly TRBD1 on 5 matching bases. Germline lookup yields CDR1 MDHEN and CDR2 SYDVKM. The CDR3 contains 14 residues. The V gene lost 5 bases and the J gene lost 4 bases, with 14 bases spanning the gap. CDR3 sequence reads: CASSRWDQGYGYTF. In nucleotides, the CDR3 is TGTGCCAGCAGTAGATGGGACCAGGGCTATGGCTACACCTTC.

A few counts support this clonotype. The CDR3 region is CASSPLTDSGGNTIYF. The DNA of the CDR3 is TGTGCCAGCTCACCCTTAACAGATTCGGGAGGAAACACCATATATTTT. The chain recombines TRBV18 with TRBJ1-3, with D unclear. The CDR3 loop spans 16 amino acids. The V gene lost 3 bases and the J gene lost 4 bases, with 16 bases spanning the gap. Looked up from germline, CDR1 is KGHSH and CDR2 is LQKENI.

This clonotype was found once. This chain joins TRBV4-1 and TRBJ2-1; maybe TRBD2 (6 bases). Germline V CDR1 and CDR2: MGHRA, YSYEKL. This CDR3 region has 16 residues. The V gene lost 3 bases and the J gene lost 1 base, with 13 bases spanning the gap. DNA for the CDR3: TGCGCCAGCAGCCATCCCTCGGCGGGGTCCTACAATGAGCAGTTCTTC. It specifies CASSHPSAGSYNEQFF.

The V and J genes are TRBV24-1 and TRBJ2-7, with D perhaps TRBD1 (5 bases). Germline lookup yields CDR1 KGHDR and CDR2 SFDVKD. V was cut by 4 bases and J by 0 bases, with 9 bases left in between. The CDR3 consists of 14 residues. CDR3 protein: CATSESGSSYEQYF. CDR3 coding DNA: TGTGCCACCAGTGAGTCAGGGTCCTCCTACGAGCAGTACTTC.

This clonotype was observed a handful of times. The rearrangement links TRBV3-1 to TRBJ2-7; maybe TRBD2 (6 bases). The V and J ends lost 0 bases and 6 bases respectively, with 18 bases between them. CDR1 and CDR2 (germline): LGHDT, YNNKEL (reference sequence). This CDR3 comprises 16 residues. CDR3 loop: CASSQETGVLLFEQYF. CDR3 coding DNA: TGTGCCAGCAGCCAAGAAACGGGAGTGCTTCTCTTCGAGCAGTACTTC.